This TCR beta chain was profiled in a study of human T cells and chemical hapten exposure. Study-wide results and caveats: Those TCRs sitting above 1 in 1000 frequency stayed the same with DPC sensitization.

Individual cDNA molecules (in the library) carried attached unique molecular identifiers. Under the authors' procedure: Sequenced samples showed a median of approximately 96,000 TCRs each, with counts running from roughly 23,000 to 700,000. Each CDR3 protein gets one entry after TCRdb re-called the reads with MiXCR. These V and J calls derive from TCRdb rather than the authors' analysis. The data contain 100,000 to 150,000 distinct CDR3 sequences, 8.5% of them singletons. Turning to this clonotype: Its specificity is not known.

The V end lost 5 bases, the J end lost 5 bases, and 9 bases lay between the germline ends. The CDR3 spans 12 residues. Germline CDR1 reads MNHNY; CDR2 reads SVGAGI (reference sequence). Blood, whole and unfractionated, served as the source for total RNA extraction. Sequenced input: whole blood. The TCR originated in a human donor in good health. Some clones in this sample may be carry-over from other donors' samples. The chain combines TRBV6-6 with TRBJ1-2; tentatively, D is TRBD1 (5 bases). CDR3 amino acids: CASSRGVYGYTF. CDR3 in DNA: TGTGCCAGCAGTCGAGGGGTTTATGGCTACACCTTC.